The 2 T cell receptor beta chains below were found in one sample sequenced in a study of T cell responses to AZD1222 COVID-19 vaccine. Here immunoSEQ multiplex PCR was the method, and the copy in TCRdb shows in-frame clones only, minus some. The data show approximately 140,000 clones, 90% to 95% seen once. The sequences come from peripheral blood, collected on day 0 of MenACWY control vaccination. These receptors were taken from an adult in good health.

This clone was counted once. The chain links TRBV12-5 to TRBJ2-7; TRBD1 is a possible D gene (5 bases). Germline V gene sequence: CDR1 LGHNT, CDR2 FRNRAP. The CDR3 runs 16 residues. The V end was cut by 0 bases, the J end by 0 bases, with 12 bases between. CDR3 loop: CASGLVQGATSYEQYF. In DNA form, the CDR3 reads TGTGCTAGTGGTTTGGTTCAGGGCGCGACCTCCTACGAGCAGTACTTC.

This clone was found once. The rearrangement joins TRBV7-2 to TRBJ1-4; D possibly corresponds to TRBD1 (5 bases). The CDR3 spans 15 residues. V was trimmed by 4 bases and J by 0 bases, leaving 9 bases between them. Germline loops: CDR1 SGHTA, CDR2 FQGNSA. The CDR3 loop reads CASSSGQATNEKLFF. The CDR3 coding sequence is TGTGCCAGCAGCTCCGGACAAGCAACTAATGAAAAACTGTTTTTT.